Listed here are 4 T cell receptor beta chains from one sample, sequenced in a study of naive and memory T cell subsets (TCRdb year 2017). Library method: UMI-ligation and nested PCR. Sequencing relied on an Illumina MiSeq. The beta constant-region primer was an equimolar mix of two oligonucleotides covering both TRBC1 and TRBC2. The ligated cDNA went through four rounds of PCR with nested alpha and beta constant-region primers together with the SP2 primer. In TCRdb, the public reads were trimmed at Q25 with fastp and aligned with MiXCR, with productive beta chains retained. Every CDR3 protein is listed once, alongside the most common genes and DNA of its rows. The sample table shows about 120,000 distinct CDR3 sequences, and just over 35% are seen once. Together, the top ten hold approximately 0.88% of the sample. Material for sequencing was central memory CD4+ T cells from blood. In the paper's terms, the cell subset or site label means: central memory, CD45RA- CD27+. The receptors shown here come from a human donor in good health.

V usage is TRBV12-3 or TRBV12-4 and J usage is TRBJ2-2; 7 nucleotides line up with TRBD1. The junction had 8 bases not matched to a gene; V was cut back by 5 bases and J by 2 bases. The length of the CDR3 is 16 residues. The DNA for the CDR3 is TGTGCCAGCAGTCCACAGGGACAGAGTAACACCGGGGAGCTGTTTTTT. This sequence encodes CASSPQGQSNTGELFF.

This clonotype showed up just a few times. The J gene is TRBJ2-5, the V gene TRBV20-1; TRBD1 matches 11 bases. The CDR3 is 15 residues long. The V gene's germline CDR1 is DFQATT and CDR2 SNEGSKA (reference sequence). The J segment lost 9 bases and the V segment lost 3 bases, leaving 12 bases of the junction unmatched. This chain's CDR3 is CSAREGTGGPRAQYF. The CDR3 DNA is TGCAGTGCTAGGGAGGGGACAGGGGGACCCCGAGCCCAGTACTTC.

The chain joins TRBV20-1 to TRBJ2-3, with D possibly matching TRBD1 (6 bases). Between the trimmed V and J ends, which lost 1 base and 5 bases, there was a span of 13 bases. CDR1 and CDR2 (germline): DFQATT, SNEGSKA (reference sequence). This CDR3 region has 14 residues. This CDR3 is CSARGLGAGDTQYF. CDR3 sequence (DNA): TGCAGTGCTAGAGGATTGGGGGCGGGAGATACGCAGTATTTT.

The chain is built from TRBV12-3 or TRBV12-4 and TRBJ1-5; D remains unclear. The CDR3 covers 15 residues. The germline V and J ends were trimmed by 6 bases and 4 bases, with 16 bases remaining between them. In DNA, the CDR3 is TGTGCCAGCAGAATTGAGTCGGGCCGTAATCAGCCCCAGCATTTT. Protein: CASRIESGRNQPQHF.